The 19 T cell receptor beta chains below were found in one sample sequenced in a study of graft-versus-host responses after intestinal transplantation (dated by TCRdb to the early 2020s). The library was made by the immunoSEQ multiplex PCR assay. This is the immuneACCESS table as TCRdb keeps it, with only in-frame sequences that have V and J called. A part of the clones is gone; compared with another copy, unresolved V genes explain less than half, and the rest is unexplained. This sample has about 91,000 clones in its table, and approximately 90% of those were observed once. The top ten clones comprise 0.35% of the sample. The time point label, as the study defines it: cells obtained before transplantation from donor or recipient. These receptors are not linked to any known antigen. Material: unstimulated CD4+ T cells sorted from spleen or lymph node cells, obtained before transplant. These TCRs come from a human donor who was the organ donor for an intestinal transplant.

The CDR3 sequence is CASSLGAGGRETQYF. DNA of the CDR3: TGTGCCAGCAGCTTAGGTGCGGGGGGTCGAGAGACCCAGTACTTC. The rearrangement links TRBV11-3 to TRBJ2-5; 8 bases align to TRBD2. Per germline, CDR1 SGHNT and CDR2 YENEEA. V shed 1 base, J shed 4 bases, and the junction held 5 bases outside the gene matches. There are 15 residues in the CDR3.

The rearrangement links TRBV6-4 to TRBJ2-3; 7 positions match TRBD2. Germline CDR1 and CDR2: MRHNA and SNTAGT. The CDR3 sequence is 16 residues long. Trimming took 0 bases from V and 0 from J; bases not matched to a gene: 3. The CDR3 sequence: CASSDSPSGSTDTQYF. In DNA form, the CDR3 reads TGTGCCAGCAGTGACTCACCTAGCGGTAGCACAGATACGCAGTATTTT.

The sample holds one count of this clone. The chain combines TRBV5-6 with TRBJ1-1, with 9 positions matching TRBD1. The V and J ends lost 5 bases and 1 base, in that order; junction bases with no gene match: 12. Germline CDR1 and CDR2: SGHDT and YYEEEE. This CDR3 region has 17 residues. This chain's CDR3 is CASSLAGTGLRNTEAFF. Written as DNA, the CDR3 is TGTGCCAGCAGTCTCGCCGGGACAGGGCTACGGAACACTGAAGCTTTCTTT.

This clone has only one observation. The CDR3 nucleotides are TGTGCCAGCAGCCCCCCTTTCGGCGGGGAGCTGTTTTTT. Translating gives CASSPPFGGELFF. The J gene is TRBJ2-2, the V gene TRBV11-1; D is uncertain. The CDR3 covers 13 residues. V was clipped by 5 bases and J by 7 bases, with 11 bases between them. Germline values: CDR1 SGHAT, CDR2 FQDESV (reference sequence).

The rearrangement links TRBV5-6 to TRBJ2-2, with D maybe TRBD1 (5 bases). The ends were cut back, 5 bases at V and 3 bases at J, with 17 bases in the middle. There are 16 residues in the CDR3. From germline, CDR1 is SGHDT and CDR2 YYEEEE. CDR3 DNA: TGTGCCAGCAGGCGGCAGGGCCTTACACACACCGGGGAGCTGTTTTTT. Protein sequence: CASRRQGLTHTGELFF.

The V gene is TRBV29-1, the J gene TRBJ2-3, with a weak D call TRBD2 (6 bases). Trimming removed 8 bases from V and 0 bases from J, with 15 bases in between. The germline V gene encodes CDR1 SQVTM and CDR2 ANQGSEA. The CDR3 is made up of 14 amino acids. The CDR3 loop reads CSYLGLTSTDTQYF. The CDR3 bases are TGCAGCTACCTGGGACTTACTAGCACAGATACGCAGTATTTT.

V is TRBV10-3 and J is TRBJ2-7; 10 bases line up with TRBD1. The CDR3 loop spans 16 amino acids. CDR1 and CDR2 from the germline V gene are ENHRY and SYGVKD. V lost 3 bases to trimming and J lost 5 bases; unmatched junction nucleotides: 10. The CDR3 nucleotides are TGTGCCATCAGTGATTCCTTGGGACAGGGGTCCGACGAGCAGTACTTC. As protein: CAISDSLGQGSDEQYF.

A word on this clone: Additional DNA sequences in this sample encode the identical CDR3. The V call is TRBV5-1, the J call TRBJ2-7; D might be TRBD2 (5 bases). The germline CDR1 and CDR2 sequences are SGHRS and YFSETQ. The CDR3 length is 14 residues. Trimming stripped 4 bases from V and 2 bases from J, with 13 bases between. The CDR3 protein is CASSPTGKAYEQYF. DNA for the CDR3: TGCGCCAGCAGCCCCACCGGGAAGGCCTACGAGCAGTACTTC.

The chain uses TRBV27 and TRBJ2-1, with D possibly matching TRBD2 (5 bases). CDR3 size: 14 residues. Trimming took 1 base from V and 6 from J, leaving 10 bases between them. CDR1 is MNHEY, CDR2 SMNVEV, per germline (reference sequence). The DNA for the CDR3 is TGTGCCAGCAGTTTATACGCTAGCTTCAATGAGCAGTTCTTC. It translates to CASSLYASFNEQFF.

The chain carries TRBV6-1 and TRBJ2-5; maybe TRBD2 (6 bases). Trimming took 7 bases from V and 2 from J, leaving 11 bases between them. Per the germline V gene, CDR1 is MNHNS and CDR2 is SASEGT. The CDR3 runs to 13 residues. CDR3 in amino acids: CASTGTLQETQYF. In DNA form, the CDR3 reads TGTGCCAGCACCGGGACTTTACAAGAGACCCAGTACTTC.

The chain joins TRBV28 to TRBJ1-5; weak D call: TRBD1 (5 bases). The V end was cut by 5 bases, the J end by 0 bases, with 11 bases between. Germline CDR1 reads MDHEN; CDR2 reads SYDVKM. The CDR3 has 15 residues. The CDR3 sequence is CASSQQGYSNQPQHF. CDR3 nucleotide sequence: TGTGCCAGCAGTCAGCAGGGCTATAGCAATCAGCCCCAGCATTTT. Based on the CDR3 plus reference TRBV28 and TRBJ1-5, the full variable domain is DVKVTQSSRYLVKRTGEKVFLECVQDMDHENMFWYRQDPGLGLRLIYFSYDVKMKEKGDIPEGYSVSREKKERFSLILESASTNQTSMYLCASSQQGYSNQPQHFGDGTRLSIL.

V usage is TRBV6-1 and J usage is TRBJ2-1; D uncertain. The germline CDR1 and CDR2 sequences are MNHNS and SASEGT. V lost 2 bases and J 6 bases, leaving 14 bases between the germline ends. The CDR3 length is 15 residues. CDR3 amino acids: CASSELLIPGNEQFF. Here the CDR3 DNA reads TGTGCCAGCAGTGAATTACTTATACCGGGCAATGAGCAGTTCTTC.

The chain links TRBV19 to TRBJ1-3; TRBD1 matches at 9 bases. Trimming at V came to 4 bases and at J to 1 base, leaving 5 bases not matched to a gene. Germline V gene data show CDR1 as LNHDA and CDR2 as SQIVND (reference sequence). The length of the CDR3 is 16 residues. In DNA, the CDR3 is TGTGCCAGTAGTACACCGGGACAGGGATCTGGAAACACCATATATTTT. Amino acids: CASSTPGQGSGNTIYF. The complete variable domain, with remaining parts taken from reference TRBV19 and TRBJ1-3, reads DGGITQSPKYLFRKEGQNVTLSCEQNLNHDAMYWYRQDPGQGLRLIYYSQIVNDFQKGDIAEGYSVSREKKESFPLTVTSAQKNPTAFYLCASSTPGQGSGNTIYFGEGSWLTVV.

The chain combines TRBV7-3 with TRBJ2-1, with a weak D call TRBD2 (5 bases). Trimming shortened V by 0 bases and J by 1 base, and 10 bases separated the two germline ends. The CDR3 covers 16 residues. CDR1 SGHTA and CDR2 FQGTGA come from the germline V gene. The CDR3 protein is CASSLTPRGSYNEQFF. CDR3 bases: TGTGCCAGCAGCTTAACCCCCCGAGGGTCCTACAATGAGCAGTTCTTC.

This chain links TRBV28 with TRBJ1-3, with no clear D. Trimming pared 4 bases from V and 1 base from J, leaving 11 bases between. This CDR3 is built from 15 residues. Germline CDR1 and CDR2: MDHEN and SYDVKM. In DNA form, the CDR3 reads TGTGCCAGCAGTTCGCCGGTGGTATCTGGAAACACCATATATTTT. Protein product: CASSSPVVSGNTIYF.

The J gene is TRBJ2-1, the V gene TRBV5-1; 9 positions agree with TRBD2. The J segment lost 1 base and the V segment lost 7 bases, leaving 12 bases of the junction unmatched. CDR3 length: 17 residues. Germline loops: CDR1 SGHRS, CDR2 YFSETQ. CDR3 nucleotides: TGCGCCAGCCCCCGGGGGACTAGCCTCACATCCTACAATGAGCAGTTCTTC. Residues: CASPRGTSLTSYNEQFF. Combining the CDR3 with reference TRBV5-1 and TRBJ2-1 gives the whole variable domain KAGVTQTPRYLIKTRGQQVTLSCSPISGHRSVSWYQQTPGQGLQFLFEYFSETQRNKGNFPGRFSGRQFSNSRSEMNVSTLELGDSALYLCASPRGTSLTSYNEQFFGPGTRLTVL.

This chain joins TRBV7-6 and TRBJ2-1, with D possibly being TRBD2 (6 bases). Per the germline V gene, CDR1 is SGHVS and CDR2 is FNYEAQ. This CDR3 is 16 amino acids long. Trimming took off 1 base at V and 1 base at J, with 11 bases between the two ends. CDR3 nucleotide sequence: TGTGCCAGCAGCTTAGGAGGCGGGGTTTCCTACAATGAGCAGTTCTTC. Its protein product is CASSLGGGVSYNEQFF.

The chain uses TRBV6-1 and TRBJ2-5, with 9 positions matching TRBD2. CDR1 MNHNS and CDR2 SASEGT come from the germline V gene. This CDR3 has 15 residues. V lost 2 bases to trimming and J lost 2 bases; unmatched junction nucleotides: 3. In DNA, the CDR3 is TGTGCCAGCAGTGAACCGGGACTAGCACAAGAGACCCAGTACTTC. This translates into CASSEPGLAQETQYF.

The V call is TRBV20-1, the J call TRBJ2-1; D ambiguous. The germline gives CDR1 DFQATT, CDR2 SNEGSKA (reference sequence). The CDR3 has 11 amino acids. Trimming pared 5 bases from V and 7 bases from J, leaving 9 bases between. DNA of the CDR3: TGCAGTGCTTATCAGTGGAATGAGCAGTTCTTC. This gives the protein CSAYQWNEQFF.